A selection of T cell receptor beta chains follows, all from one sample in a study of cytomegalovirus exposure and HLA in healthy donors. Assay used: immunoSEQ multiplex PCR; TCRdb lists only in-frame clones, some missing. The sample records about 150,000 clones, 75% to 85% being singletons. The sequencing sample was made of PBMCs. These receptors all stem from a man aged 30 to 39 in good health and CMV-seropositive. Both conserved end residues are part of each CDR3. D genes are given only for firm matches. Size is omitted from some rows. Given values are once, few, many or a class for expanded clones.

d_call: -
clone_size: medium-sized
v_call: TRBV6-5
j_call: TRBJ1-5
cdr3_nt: TGTGCCAGCAATTCCCGCGGGGGCAATCAGCCCCAGCATTTT
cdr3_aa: CASNSRGGNQPQHF

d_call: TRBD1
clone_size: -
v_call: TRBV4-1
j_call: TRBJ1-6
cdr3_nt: TGCGCCAGCAGTTTCAGACAGGGCAAGGGTATTGTTTATTCACCCCTCCACTTT
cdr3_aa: CASSFRQGKGIVYSPLHF

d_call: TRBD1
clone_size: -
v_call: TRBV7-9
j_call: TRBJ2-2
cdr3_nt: TGTGCCGCCGGGCAGGGACAGGGGAACACCGGGGAGCTGTTTTTT
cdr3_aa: CAAGQGQGNTGELFF

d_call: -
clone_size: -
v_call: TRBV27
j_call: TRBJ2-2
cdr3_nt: TGTGCCAGCAGTCCTCGGGGCGGGGAGCTGTTTTTT
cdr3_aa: CASSPRGGELFF

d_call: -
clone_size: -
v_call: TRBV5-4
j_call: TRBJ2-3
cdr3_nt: TGTGCCAGCAGCTCACCGACGACTAGCACAGATACGCAGTATTTT
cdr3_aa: CASSSPTTSTDTQYF

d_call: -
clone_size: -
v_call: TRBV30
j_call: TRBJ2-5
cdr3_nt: TGTGCCTGGAGTGTACGCGAGGGGGGGTTCCAAGAGACCCAGTACTTC
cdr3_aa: CAWSVREGGFQETQYF

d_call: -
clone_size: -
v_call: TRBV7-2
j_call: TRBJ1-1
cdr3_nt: TGTGCCAGCAGCATGATCAGTGGCACTGAAGCTTTCTTT
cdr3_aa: CASSMISGTEAFF

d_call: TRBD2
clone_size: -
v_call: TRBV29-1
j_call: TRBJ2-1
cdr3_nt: TGCAGCGTTGAGGGGGGGACTAGCGACAATTGGAATGAGCAGTTCTTC
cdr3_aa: CSVEGGTSDNWNEQFF

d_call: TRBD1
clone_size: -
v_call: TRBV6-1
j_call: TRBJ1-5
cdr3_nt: TGTGCCAGCAGTCCTGGACAGGGGGGCTCTCAGCCCCAGCATTTT
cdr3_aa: CASSPGQGGSQPQHF

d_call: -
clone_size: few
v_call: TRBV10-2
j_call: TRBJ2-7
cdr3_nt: TGCGCCAGCAGGGACAGTTCCTACGAGCAGTACTTC
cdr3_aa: CASRDSSYEQYF

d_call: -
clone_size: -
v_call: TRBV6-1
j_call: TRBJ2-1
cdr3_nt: TGTGCCAGCAGTGAAACGTACGGGGGGCAGTTCTTC
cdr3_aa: CASSETYGGQFF

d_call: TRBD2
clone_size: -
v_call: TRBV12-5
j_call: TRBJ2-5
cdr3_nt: TGTGCTAGTGGTTTAATGGGAGCAGCGGGGGATCAAGAGACCCAGTACTTC
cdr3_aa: CASGLMGAAGDQETQYF

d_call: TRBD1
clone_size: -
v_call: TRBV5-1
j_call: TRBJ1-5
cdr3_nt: TGCGCCAGCAGCGCCGGGACAGCAGTTAATCAGCCCCAGCATTTT
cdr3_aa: CASSAGTAVNQPQHF

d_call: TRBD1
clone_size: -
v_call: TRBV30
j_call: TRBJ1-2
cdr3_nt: TGTGCCTGGAGTTATAGACAGGGGAGTCCGAGGGGCTACACCTTC
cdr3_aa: CAWSYRQGSPRGYTF

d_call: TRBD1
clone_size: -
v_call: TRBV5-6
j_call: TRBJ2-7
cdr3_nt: TGTGCCAGCAAGACAGGGACGGCCTACGAGCAGTACTTC
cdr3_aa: CASKTGTAYEQYF

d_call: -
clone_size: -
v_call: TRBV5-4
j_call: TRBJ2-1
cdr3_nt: TGTGCCAGCAGCTTGGCTAATGAGCAGTTCTTC
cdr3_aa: CASSLANEQFF

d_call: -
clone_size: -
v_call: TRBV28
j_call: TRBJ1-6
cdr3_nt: TGTGCCGAGGGCGGGGGAAATTCACCCCTCCACTTT
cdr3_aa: CAEGGGNSPLHF

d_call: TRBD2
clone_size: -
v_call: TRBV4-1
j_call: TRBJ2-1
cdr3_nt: TGCGCCAGCAGCCAGGCGACTAGCGGGGGCTTCAATGAGCAGTTCTTC
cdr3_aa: CASSQATSGGFNEQFF

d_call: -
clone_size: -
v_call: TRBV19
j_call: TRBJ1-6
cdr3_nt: TGTGCGACCAGTAGCTACGGGTCACCCCTCCACTTC
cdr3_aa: CATSSYGSPLHF

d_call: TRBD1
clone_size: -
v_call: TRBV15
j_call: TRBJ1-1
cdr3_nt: TGTGCCACCAGCCTTACAGGGGGGGACACTGAAGCTTTCTTT
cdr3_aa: CATSLTGGDTEAFF

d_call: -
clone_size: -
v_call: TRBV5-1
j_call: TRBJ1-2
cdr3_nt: TGCGCCAGCAGCTTACGCCTGCACAGGGACCACTATGGCTACACCTTC
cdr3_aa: CASSLRLHRDHYGYTF

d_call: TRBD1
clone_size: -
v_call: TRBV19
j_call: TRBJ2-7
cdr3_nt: TGTGCCAGTAGTGTACAGGGGAACGAGCAGTACTTC
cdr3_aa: CASSVQGNEQYF

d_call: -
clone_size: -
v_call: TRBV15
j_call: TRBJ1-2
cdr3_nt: TGTGCCACCAGCAGAACCCCGAGGGACTCGTTCTATGGCTACACCTTC
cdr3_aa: CATSRTPRDSFYGYTF

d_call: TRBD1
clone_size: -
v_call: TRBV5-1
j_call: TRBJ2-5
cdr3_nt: TGCGCCAGCAGCTTGGAAGGGGGCTCGCTGCAAGAGACCCAGTACTTC
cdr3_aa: CASSLEGGSLQETQYF

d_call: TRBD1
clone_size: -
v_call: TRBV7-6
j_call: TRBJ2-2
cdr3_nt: TGTGCCAGCAGCTTATCAACAGGGGGCTGGGAAAACACCGGGGAGCTGTTTTTT
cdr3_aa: CASSLSTGGWENTGELFF

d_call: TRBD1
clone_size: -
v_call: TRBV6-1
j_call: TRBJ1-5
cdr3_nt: TGTGCCAGCAGTGGGTCGACAGGGAATAGCAATCAGCCCCAGCATTTT
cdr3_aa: CASSGSTGNSNQPQHF

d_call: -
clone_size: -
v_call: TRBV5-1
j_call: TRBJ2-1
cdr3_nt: TGCGCCAGCAGCCAAATTGAGCGGAGCTCCTACAATGAGCAGTTCTTC
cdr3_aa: CASSQIERSSYNEQFF

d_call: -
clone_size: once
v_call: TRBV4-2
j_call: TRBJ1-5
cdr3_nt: TGTGCCAGCAGCCAAGAAAATCTAGGTAATCAGCCCCAGCATTTT
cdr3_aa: CASSQENLGNQPQHF

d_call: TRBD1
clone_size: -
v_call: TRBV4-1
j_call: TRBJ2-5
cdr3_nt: TGCGCCAGCAGCCAAGAGCATGGGGACAGTATCAGGACCCAGTACTTC
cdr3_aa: CASSQEHGDSIRTQYF

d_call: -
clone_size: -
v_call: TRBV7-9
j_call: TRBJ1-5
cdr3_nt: TGTGCCAGCAGCTTAGATAAGGGGAGCAATCAGCCCCAGCATTTT
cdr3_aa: CASSLDKGSNQPQHF

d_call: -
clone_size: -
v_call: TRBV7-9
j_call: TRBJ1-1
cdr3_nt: TGTGCCAGCAGCTTATCAATAACAACTGAAGCTTTCTTT
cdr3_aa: CASSLSITTEAFF

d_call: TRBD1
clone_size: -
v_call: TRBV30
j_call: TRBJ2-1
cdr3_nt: TGTGCCTTGGGACAGGGGAGCCATGAGCAGTTCTTC
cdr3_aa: CALGQGSHEQFF

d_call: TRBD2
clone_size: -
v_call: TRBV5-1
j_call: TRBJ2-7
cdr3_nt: TGCGCCAGCAGCTTGGCCGGGGGTAGCGGGGGGGGCGAGCAGTACTTC
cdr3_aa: CASSLAGGSGGGEQYF